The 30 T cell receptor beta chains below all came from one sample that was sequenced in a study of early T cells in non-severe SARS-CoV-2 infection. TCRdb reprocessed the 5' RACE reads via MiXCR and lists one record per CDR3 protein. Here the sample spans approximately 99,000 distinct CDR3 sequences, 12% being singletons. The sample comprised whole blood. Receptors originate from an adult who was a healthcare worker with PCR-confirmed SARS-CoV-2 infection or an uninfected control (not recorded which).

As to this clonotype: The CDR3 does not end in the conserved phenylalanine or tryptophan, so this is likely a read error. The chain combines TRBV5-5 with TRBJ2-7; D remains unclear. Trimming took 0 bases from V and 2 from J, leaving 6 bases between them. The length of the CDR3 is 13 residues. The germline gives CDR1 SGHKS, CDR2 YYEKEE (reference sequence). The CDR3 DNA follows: TGTGCCAGCAGCTTGGTCAGCGCCTACGAGCAGTACTTA. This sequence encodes CASSLVSAYEQYL.

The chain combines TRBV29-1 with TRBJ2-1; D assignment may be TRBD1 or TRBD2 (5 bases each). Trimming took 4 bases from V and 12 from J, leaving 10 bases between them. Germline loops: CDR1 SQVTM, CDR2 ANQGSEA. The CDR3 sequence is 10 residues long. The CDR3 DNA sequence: TGCAGCGTTGTGGGGGTAGCGCAGTTCTTC. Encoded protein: CSVVGVAQFF.

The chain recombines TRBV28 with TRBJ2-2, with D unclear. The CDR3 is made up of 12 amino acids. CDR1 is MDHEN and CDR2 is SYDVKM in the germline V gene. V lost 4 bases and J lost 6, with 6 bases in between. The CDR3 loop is CASSSGSGELFF. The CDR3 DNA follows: TGTGCCAGCAGTTCCGGATCCGGGGAGCTGTTTTTT. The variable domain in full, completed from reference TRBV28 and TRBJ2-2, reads DVKVTQSSRYLVKRTGEKVFLECVQDMDHENMFWYRQDPGLGLRLIYFSYDVKMKEKGDIPEGYSVSREKKERFSLILESASTNQTSMYLCASSSGSGELFFGEGSRLTVL.

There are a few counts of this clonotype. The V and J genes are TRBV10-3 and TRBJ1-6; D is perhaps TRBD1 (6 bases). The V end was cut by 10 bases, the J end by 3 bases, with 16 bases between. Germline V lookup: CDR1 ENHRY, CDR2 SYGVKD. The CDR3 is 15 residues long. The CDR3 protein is CASTQGADYNSPLHF. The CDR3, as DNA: TGTGCCAGTACACAGGGAGCCGACTATAATTCACCCCTCCACTTT.

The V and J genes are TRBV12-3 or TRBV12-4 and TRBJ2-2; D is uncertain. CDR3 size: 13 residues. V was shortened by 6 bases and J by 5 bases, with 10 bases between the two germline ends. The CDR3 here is CASSRDFTGELFF. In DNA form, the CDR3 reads TGTGCCAGCAGCCGTGACTTTACCGGGGAGCTGTTTTTT.

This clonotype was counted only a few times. CDR3 protein: CASSLGPPRSYEQYF. The CDR3 DNA reads as TGTGCCAGCAGCCTAGGGCCTCCTAGGTCCTACGAGCAGTACTTC. The J gene is TRBJ2-7, the V gene TRBV11-2; unclear D gene. V lost 5 bases to trimming and J lost 1 base, with 15 bases between them. Germline CDR1 SGHAT, CDR2 FQNNGV. The CDR3 has 15 amino acids.

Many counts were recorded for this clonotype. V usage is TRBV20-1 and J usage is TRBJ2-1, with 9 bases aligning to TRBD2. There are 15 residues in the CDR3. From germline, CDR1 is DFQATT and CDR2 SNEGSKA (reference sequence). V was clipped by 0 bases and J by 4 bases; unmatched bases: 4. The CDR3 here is CSAREGGRDYNEQFF. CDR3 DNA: TGCAGTGCTAGAGAAGGCGGGAGGGATTACAATGAGCAGTTCTTC.

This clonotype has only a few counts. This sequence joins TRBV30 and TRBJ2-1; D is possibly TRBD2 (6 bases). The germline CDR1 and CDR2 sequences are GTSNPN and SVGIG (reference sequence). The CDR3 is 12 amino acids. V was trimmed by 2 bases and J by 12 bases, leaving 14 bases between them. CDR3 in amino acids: CAWSPTRLGQFF. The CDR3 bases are TGTGCCTGGAGTCCGACTAGATTAGGGCAGTTCTTC.

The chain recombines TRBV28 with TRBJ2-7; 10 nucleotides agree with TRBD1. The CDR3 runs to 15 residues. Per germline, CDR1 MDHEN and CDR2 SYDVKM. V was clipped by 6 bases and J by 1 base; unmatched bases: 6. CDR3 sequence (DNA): TGTGCCAGCAGGGATTGGGACAGGGGTTCCTACGAGCAGTACTTC. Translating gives CASRDWDRGSYEQYF.

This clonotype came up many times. The CDR3 sequence: CASSLATDIEAFF. CDR3 bases: TGCGCCAGCAGCTTGGCCACAGACATTGAAGCTTTCTTT. The V gene is TRBV5-1, the J gene TRBJ1-1; unclear D gene. This CDR3 is built from 13 residues. V shed 0 bases and J shed 7 bases, with 10 bases lying between them. The germline gives CDR1 SGHRS, CDR2 YFSETQ.

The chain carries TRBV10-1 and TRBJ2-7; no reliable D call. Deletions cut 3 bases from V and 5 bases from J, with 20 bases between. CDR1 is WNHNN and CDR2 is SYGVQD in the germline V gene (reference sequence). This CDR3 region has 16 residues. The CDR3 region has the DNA TGCGCCAGCAGTGAAATGGAAACCCATAGGCGCGACGAGCAGTACTTC. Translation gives CASSEMETHRRDEQYF.

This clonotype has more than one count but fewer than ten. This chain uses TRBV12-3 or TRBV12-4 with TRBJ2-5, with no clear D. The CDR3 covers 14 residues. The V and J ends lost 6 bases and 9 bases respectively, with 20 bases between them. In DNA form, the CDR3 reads TGTGCCAGCAGCCAAGATACAGTGTTCCGGGCCCAGTACTTC. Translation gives CASSQDTVFRAQYF.

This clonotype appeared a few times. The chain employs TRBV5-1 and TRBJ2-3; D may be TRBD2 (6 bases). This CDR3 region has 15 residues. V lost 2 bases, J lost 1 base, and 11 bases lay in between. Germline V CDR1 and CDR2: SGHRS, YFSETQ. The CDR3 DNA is TGCGCCAGCAGCTTCCAGGAGGGTCGCACAGATACGCAGTATTTT. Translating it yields CASSFQEGRTDTQYF.

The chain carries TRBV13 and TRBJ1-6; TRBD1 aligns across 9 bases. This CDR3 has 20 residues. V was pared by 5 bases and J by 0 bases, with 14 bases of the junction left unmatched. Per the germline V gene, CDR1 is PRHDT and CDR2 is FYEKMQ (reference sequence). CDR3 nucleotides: TGTGCCAGCAGCCTCCGGACAGGGGAAACTATAAGCTCCTATAATTCACCCCTCCACTTT. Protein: CASSLRTGETISSYNSPLHF. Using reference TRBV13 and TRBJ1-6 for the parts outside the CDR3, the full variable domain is AAGVIQSPRHLIKEKRETATLKCYPIPRHDTVYWYQQGPGQDPQFLISFYEKMQSDKGSIPDRFSAQQFSDYHSELNMSSLELGDSALYFCASSLRTGETISSYNSPLHFGNGTRLTVT.

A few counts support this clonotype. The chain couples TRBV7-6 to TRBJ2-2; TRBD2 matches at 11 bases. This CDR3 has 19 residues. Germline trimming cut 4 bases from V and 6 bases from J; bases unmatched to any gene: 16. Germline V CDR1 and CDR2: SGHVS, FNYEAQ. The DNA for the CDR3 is TGTGCCAGCAGCTCCCGGTCCCGACTAGCGGGAAGTAGGCCCGGGGAGCTGTTTTTT. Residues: CASSSRSRLAGSRPGELFF.

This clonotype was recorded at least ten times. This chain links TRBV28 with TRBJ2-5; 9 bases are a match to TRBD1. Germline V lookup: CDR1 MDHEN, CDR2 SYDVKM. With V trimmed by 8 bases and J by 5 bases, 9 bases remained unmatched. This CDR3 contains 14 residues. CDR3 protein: CASVPGQGTETQYF. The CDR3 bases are TGTGCCAGCGTCCCGGGACAGGGTACCGAGACCCAGTACTTC.

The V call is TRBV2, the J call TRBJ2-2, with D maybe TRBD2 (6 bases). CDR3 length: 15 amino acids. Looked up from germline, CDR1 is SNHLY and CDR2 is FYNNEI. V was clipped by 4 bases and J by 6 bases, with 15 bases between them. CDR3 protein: CASSGRGPSAGELFF. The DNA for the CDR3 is TGTGCCAGCAGTGGGAGGGGACCCTCCGCCGGGGAGCTGTTTTTT.

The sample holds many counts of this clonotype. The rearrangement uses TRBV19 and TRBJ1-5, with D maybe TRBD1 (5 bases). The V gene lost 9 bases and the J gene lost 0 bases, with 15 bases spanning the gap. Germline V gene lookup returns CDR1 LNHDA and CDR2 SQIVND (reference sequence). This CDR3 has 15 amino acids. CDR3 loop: CASSGSGTSNQPQHF. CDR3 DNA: TGTGCCAGCTCAGGGTCGGGGACTAGCAATCAGCCCCAGCATTTT.

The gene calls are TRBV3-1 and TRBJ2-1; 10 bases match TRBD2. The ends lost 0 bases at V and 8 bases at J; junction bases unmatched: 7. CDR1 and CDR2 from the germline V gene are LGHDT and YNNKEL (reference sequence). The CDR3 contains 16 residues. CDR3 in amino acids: CASSQDGLAGEHEQFF. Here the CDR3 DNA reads TGTGCCAGCAGCCAAGATGGGCTAGCGGGAGAACATGAGCAGTTCTTC.

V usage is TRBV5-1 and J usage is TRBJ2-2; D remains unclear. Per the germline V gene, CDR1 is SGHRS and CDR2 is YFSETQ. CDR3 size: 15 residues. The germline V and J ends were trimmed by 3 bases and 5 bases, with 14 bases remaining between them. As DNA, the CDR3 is TGCGCCAGCAGCTCTACAACCGGAGTTACCGGGGAGCTGTTTTTT. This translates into CASSSTTGVTGELFF.

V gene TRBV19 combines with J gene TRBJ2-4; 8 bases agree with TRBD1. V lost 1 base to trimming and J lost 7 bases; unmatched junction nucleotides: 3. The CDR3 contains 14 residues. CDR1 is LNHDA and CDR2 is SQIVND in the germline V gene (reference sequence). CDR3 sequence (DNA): TGTGCCAGTAGTATAGGCTGGACAGGGAACATTCAGTACTTC. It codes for CASSIGWTGNIQYF.

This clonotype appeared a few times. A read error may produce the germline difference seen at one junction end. CDR3 residues: CASSIRTLPNAEAFF. The CDR3 nucleotides read TGTGCCAGCAGTATACGGACCTTACCGAACGCTGAAGCTTTCTTT. V gene TRBV27 combines with J gene TRBJ1-1, with D uncertain. This CDR3 is built from 15 residues. CDR1 and CDR2 from the germline V gene are MNHEY and SMNVEV (reference sequence).

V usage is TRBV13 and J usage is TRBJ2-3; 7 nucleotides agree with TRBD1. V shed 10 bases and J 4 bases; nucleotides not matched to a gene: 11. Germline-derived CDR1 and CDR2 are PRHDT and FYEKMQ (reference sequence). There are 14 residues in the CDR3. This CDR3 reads CATTSTGWADTQYF. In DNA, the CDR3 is TGTGCCACCACCTCGACAGGGTGGGCAGATACGCAGTATTTT.

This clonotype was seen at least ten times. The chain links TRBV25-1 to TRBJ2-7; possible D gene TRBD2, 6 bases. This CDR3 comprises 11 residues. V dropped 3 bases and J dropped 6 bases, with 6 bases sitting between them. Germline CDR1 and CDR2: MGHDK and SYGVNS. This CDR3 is CASSDGGEQYF. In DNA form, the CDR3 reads TGTGCCAGCAGTGACGGGGGCGAGCAGTACTTC.

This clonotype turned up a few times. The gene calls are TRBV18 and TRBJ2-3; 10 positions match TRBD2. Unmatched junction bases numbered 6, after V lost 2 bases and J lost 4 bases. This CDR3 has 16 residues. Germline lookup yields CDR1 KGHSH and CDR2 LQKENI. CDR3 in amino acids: CASSPRSLAGADTQYF. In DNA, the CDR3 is TGTGCCAGCTCACCAAGGAGTCTAGCGGGAGCAGATACGCAGTATTTT.

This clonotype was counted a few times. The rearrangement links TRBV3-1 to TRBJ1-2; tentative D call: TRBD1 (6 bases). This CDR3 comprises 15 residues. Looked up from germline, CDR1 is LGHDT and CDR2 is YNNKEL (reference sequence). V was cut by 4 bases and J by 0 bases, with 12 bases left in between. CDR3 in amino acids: CASSRIGQPNYGYTF. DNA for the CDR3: TGTGCCAGCAGCCGTATAGGACAGCCTAACTATGGCTACACCTTC.

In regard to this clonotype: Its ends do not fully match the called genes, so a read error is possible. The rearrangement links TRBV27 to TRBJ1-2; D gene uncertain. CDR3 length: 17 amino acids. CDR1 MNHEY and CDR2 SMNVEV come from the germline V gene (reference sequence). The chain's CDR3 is CVSSLSKSGRANYGYTF. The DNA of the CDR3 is TGTGTCAGCAGTTTATCGAAGAGTGGCCGAGCTAACTATGGCTACACCTTC.

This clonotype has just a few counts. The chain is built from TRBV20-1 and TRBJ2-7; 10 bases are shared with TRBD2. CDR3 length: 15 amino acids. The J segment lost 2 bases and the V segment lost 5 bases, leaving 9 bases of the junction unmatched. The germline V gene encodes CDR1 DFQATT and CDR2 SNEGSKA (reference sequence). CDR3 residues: CSAHNPTSGTYEQYF. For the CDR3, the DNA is TGCAGTGCTCACAACCCCACTAGCGGGACCTACGAGCAGTACTTC.

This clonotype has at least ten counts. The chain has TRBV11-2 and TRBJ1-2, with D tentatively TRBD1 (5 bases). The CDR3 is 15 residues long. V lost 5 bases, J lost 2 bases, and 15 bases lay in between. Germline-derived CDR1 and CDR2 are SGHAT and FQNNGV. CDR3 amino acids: CASSLQGSGNYGYTF. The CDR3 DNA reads TGTGCCAGCAGCCTCCAGGGCAGCGGAAACTATGGCTACACCTTC.

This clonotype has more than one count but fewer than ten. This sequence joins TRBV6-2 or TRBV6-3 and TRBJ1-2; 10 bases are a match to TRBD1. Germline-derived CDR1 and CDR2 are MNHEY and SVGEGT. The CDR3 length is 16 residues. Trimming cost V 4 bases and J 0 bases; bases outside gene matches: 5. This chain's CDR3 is CASSFDRGRTNYGYTF. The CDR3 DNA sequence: TGTGCCAGCAGTTTTGACAGGGGGCGAACTAACTATGGCTACACCTTC.